This T cell receptor beta chain appears in the sequencing data of a study of immune evolution from preneoplasia to lung adenocarcinoma. TCRdb keeps only in-frame clones here, not all; method: immunoSEQ multiplex PCR. The table records roughly 40,000 clones, roughly four fifths of them present only once. This CDR3 contains 18 residues. Germline V lookup: CDR1 SGHAT, CDR2 FQNNGV. Trimming left V 0 bases short and J 0 bases short, with 15 bases between. The rearrangement links TRBV11-2 to TRBJ1-3, with a possible D match to TRBD1 (5 bases). The material sequenced was FFPE invasive lung adenocarcinoma tissue. The clonotype originates from a person aged 55 to 75 with lung adenocarcinoma. The CDR3: CASSLDLQAFVSGNTIYF. The CDR3 region has the DNA TGTGCCAGCAGCTTAGATCTACAGGCTTTTGTCTCTGGAAACACCATATATTTT.